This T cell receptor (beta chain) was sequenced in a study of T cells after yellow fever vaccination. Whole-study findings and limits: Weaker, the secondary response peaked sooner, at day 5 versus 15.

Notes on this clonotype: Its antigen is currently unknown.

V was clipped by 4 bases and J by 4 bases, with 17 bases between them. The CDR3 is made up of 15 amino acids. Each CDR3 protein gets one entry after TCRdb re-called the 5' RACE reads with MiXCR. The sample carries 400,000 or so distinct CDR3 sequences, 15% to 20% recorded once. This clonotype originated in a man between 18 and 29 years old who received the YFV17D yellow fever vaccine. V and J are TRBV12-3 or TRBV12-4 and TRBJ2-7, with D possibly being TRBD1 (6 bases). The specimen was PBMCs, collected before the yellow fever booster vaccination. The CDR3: CASSSPGQGWYEQYF. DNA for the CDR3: TGTGCCAGCAGTTCTCCAGGGCAGGGGTGGTACGAGCAGTACTTC.